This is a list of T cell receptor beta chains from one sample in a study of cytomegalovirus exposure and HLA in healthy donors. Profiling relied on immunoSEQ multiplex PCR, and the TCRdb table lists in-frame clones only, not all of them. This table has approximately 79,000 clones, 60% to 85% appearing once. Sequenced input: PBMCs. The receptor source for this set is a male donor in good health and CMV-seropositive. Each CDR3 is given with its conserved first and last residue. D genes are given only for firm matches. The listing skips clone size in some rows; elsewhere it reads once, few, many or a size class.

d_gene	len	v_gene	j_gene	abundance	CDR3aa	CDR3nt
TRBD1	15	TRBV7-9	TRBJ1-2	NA	CASSSPGQGGYGYTF	TGTGCCAGCAGTTCTCCGGGACAGGGGGGCTATGGCTACACCTTC
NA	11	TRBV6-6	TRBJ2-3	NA	CASSETGTQYF	TGTGCCAGCAGCGAGACGGGTACGCAGTATTTT
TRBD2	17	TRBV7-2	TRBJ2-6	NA	CASTLRRGGFGANVLTF	TGTGCCAGCACCCTCCGGCGGGGGGGCTTTGGGGCCAACGTCCTGACTTTC
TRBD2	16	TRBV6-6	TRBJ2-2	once	CASSYSGGMGTGELFF	TGTGCCAGCAGTTACTCGGGGGGGATGGGCACCGGGGAGCTGTTTTTT
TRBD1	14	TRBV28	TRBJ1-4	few	CASSSSMDRPKLFF	TGTGCCAGCAGTTCCTCCATGGACAGGCCTAAACTGTTTTTT
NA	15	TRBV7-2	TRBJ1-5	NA	CASSPGPYSNQPQHF	TGTGCCAGCAGCCCAGGGCCCTATAGCAATCAGCCCCAGCATTTT
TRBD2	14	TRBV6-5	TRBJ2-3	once	CASSPRLAGDTQYF	TGTGCCAGCAGCCCCAGACTAGCGGGAGATACGCAGTATTTT
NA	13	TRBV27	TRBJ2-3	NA	CASSSPNTDTQYF	TGTGCCAGCAGTTCCCCCAACACAGATACGCAGTATTTT
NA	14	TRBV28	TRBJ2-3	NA	CASKVPSVTDTQYF	TGTGCCAGCAAGGTTCCTAGCGTTACAGATACGCAGTATTTT
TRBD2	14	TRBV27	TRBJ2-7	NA	CASSFAGGAYEQYF	TGTGCCAGCAGTTTCGCGGGAGGGGCATACGAGCAGTACTTC
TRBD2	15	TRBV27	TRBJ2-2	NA	CASSSGTPFTGELFF	TGTGCCAGCAGTAGCGGGACTCCCTTCACCGGGGAGCTGTTTTTT
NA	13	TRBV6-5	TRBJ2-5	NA	CASSFSEGETQYF	TGTGCCAGCAGCTTCTCGGAGGGAGAGACCCAGTACTTC
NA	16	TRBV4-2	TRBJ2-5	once	CASSQDSEGFKETQYF	TGTGCCAGCAGCCAAGATAGTGAGGGATTTAAAGAGACCCAGTACTTC
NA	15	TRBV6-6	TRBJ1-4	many	CASSYSPPRDEKLFF	TGTGCCAGCAGTTACTCTCCCCCCCGGGATGAAAAACTGTTTTTT
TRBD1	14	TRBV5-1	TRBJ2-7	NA	CASSLAGQGGEQYF	TGCGCCAGCAGCTTGGCGGGACAGGGGGGCGAGCAGTACTTC
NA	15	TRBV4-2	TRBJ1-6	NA	CASSQDRRYNSPLHF	TGTGCCAGCAGCCAAGATCGGAGGTATAATTCACCCCTCCACTTT
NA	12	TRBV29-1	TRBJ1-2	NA	CSAHRYCYGYTF	TGCAGCGCCCACCGCTATTGCTATGGCTACACCTTC
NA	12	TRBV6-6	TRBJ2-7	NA	CASSPGHQTRYF	TGTGCCAGCAGTCCGGGACACCAAACTCGGTACTTC
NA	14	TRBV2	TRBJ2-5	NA	CASSSRRGGETQYF	TGTGCCAGCAGTTCCCGCAGGGGCGGAGAGACCCAGTACTTC
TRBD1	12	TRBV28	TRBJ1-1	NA	CASSDRVTEAFF	TGTGCCAGCAGTGACAGGGTGACTGAAGCTTTCTTT
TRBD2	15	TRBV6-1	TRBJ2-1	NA	CASSEASGGGDEQFF	TGTGCCAGCAGTGAAGCTAGCGGGGGTGGCGATGAGCAGTTCTTC
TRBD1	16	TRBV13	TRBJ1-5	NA	CASSTHGQGKNQPQHF	TGTGCCAGCAGCACACACGGACAGGGAAAGAATCAGCCCCAGCATTTT
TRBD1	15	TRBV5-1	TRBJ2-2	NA	CASSLGTGGDGELFF	TGCGCCAGCAGCTTGGGGACAGGGGGCGACGGGGAGCTGTTTTTT
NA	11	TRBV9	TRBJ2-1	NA	CASSSNNEQFF	TGTGCCAGCAGTAGCAACAATGAGCAGTTCTTC
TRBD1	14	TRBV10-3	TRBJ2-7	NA	CAISGQGDSYEQYF	TGTGCCATCAGTGGACAGGGCGACTCCTACGAGCAGTACTTC
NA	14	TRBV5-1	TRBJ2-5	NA	CASSLGGARETQYF	TGCGCCAGCAGCTTGGGCGGGGCCCGGGAGACCCAGTACTTC
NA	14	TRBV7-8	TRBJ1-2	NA	CASSLVGGNYGYTF	TGTGCCAGCAGCCTCGTCGGGGGGAACTATGGCTACACCTTC
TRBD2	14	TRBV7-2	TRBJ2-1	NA	CASSLAASGRQQFF	TGTGCCAGCAGCTTAGCGGCCAGCGGGAGGCAGCAGTTCTTC
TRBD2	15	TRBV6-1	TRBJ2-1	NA	CASTTGGGEGVEQFF	TGTGCCAGCACTACCGGGGGGGGAGAGGGGGTTGAGCAGTTCTTC
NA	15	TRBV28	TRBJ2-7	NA	CASRSAGAGSYEQYF	TGTGCCAGTAGATCCGCGGGGGCTGGGTCCTACGAGCAGTACTTC
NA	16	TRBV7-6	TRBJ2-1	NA	CASSPAPGSSYNEQFF	TGTGCCAGCAGTCCGGCCCCGGGAAGCTCCTACAATGAGCAGTTCTTC
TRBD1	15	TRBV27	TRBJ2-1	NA	CASSSRQGFYNEQFF	TGTGCCAGCAGTTCCCGACAGGGATTCTACAATGAGCAGTTCTTC
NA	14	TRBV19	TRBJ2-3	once	CASSIGLAIDTQYF	TGTGCCAGTAGTATTGGTCTAGCGATAGATACGCAGTATTTT
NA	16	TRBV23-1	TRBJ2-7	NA	CASSQSSGQLFYEQYF	TGCGCCAGCAGTCAATCGTCTGGACAGCTATTCTACGAGCAGTACTTC